This entry is about one T cell receptor (beta chain). The length of the CDR3 is 15 residues. The V segment lost 4 bases and the J segment 4 bases; nucleotides outside the gene matches: 3. The V gene's germline CDR1 is LGHNA and CDR2 YNFKEQ. The sample is drawn from a study of beta chain features in type 1 diabetes. Overall study context: Across every sample, around 98 million sorted cells were examined in total.

The whole isolated RNA underwent reverse transcription, so sequencing captured expressed TCRB transcripts. It was found that naive, central memory and regulatory T cell samples averaged about 3.57 million reads. Assay used: immunoSEQ multiplex PCR; TCRdb lists only in-frame clones, some missing. This repertoire shows hundreds of thousands of clones, 13% to 15% found once; its top ten account for over 5%. Every donor provided one heparinised blood draw, which averaged around 120 mL. The receptor was derived from a young man in good health. The V and J genes are TRBV4-2 and TRBJ2-1; 11 bases match TRBD2. The sample was central memory CD4+ T cells from blood. The CDR3 protein is CASSPGLAAYNEQFF. CDR3 sequence (DNA): TGTGCCAGCAGCCCGGGACTAGCGGCTTACAATGAGCAGTTCTTC.